A selection of T cell receptor beta chains follows, all from one sample in a study of identical twins. In TCRdb, the 5' RACE reads were re-called with MiXCR into one record per CDR3 protein. Found here are just over 500,000 distinct CDR3 sequences, about 20% of them singletons; the top ten hold 0.91%. These data were likewise used in another study, on T cells expressing NK-cell markers.

Material for sequencing was CD4+ T cells sorted from blood. The receptors derive from a woman aged 18-29 years in good health. CDR3s include the opening cysteine and the closing phenylalanine or tryptophan. The D gene is left open where the match is weak. Part of the rows lack a size; the others show once, few, many or a class for expanded clones.

CDR3 protein | CDR3 DNA | V gene | clone size | D gene | J gene
CSALPGRPNYGYTF | TGCAGTGCTCTACCGGGACGGCCTAACTATGGCTACACCTTC | TRBV20-1 | many | . | TRBJ1-2
CASSVPGYGYTF | TGCGCCAGCAGCGTTCCGGGATATGGCTACACCTTC | TRBV5-1 | few | . | TRBJ1-2
CASSEAHDGPYGYTF | TGTGCCAGCAGTGAAGCCCATGATGGACCTTATGGCTACACCTTC | TRBV6-1 | . | . | TRBJ1-2
CASSPIYDRTGTRIVYEQYF | TGCGCCAGCAGCCCCATTTACGACAGAACCGGGACTCGGATTGTCTACGAGCAGTACTTC | TRBV4-3 | few | . | TRBJ2-7
CASSSSGTSTAQYF | TGTGCCAGCAGCTCATCCGGGACTAGCACGGCCCAGTACTTC | TRBV9 | few | TRBD2 | TRBJ2-5
CASSIYGTPTGGNIQYF | TGTGCCAGCAGTATCTACGGGACCCCGACCGGGGGCAACATTCAGTACTTC | TRBV12-3/TRBV12-4 | few | . | TRBJ2-4
CASSPGQEESPLHF | TGCGCCAGCAGTCCGGGACAGGAGGAATCACCCCTCCACTTT | TRBV10-1 | few | TRBD1 | TRBJ1-6
CASSPTTTGLSGNTIYF | TGCGCCAGCAGCCCGACTACGACAGGCCTCTCTGGAAACACCATATATTTT | TRBV5-1 | once | . | TRBJ1-3
CASSQHGTESYEQYF | TGTGCCAGCAGCCAACACGGGACGGAATCCTACGAGCAGTACTTC | TRBV3-1 | many | . | TRBJ2-7
CASTKNAGNTIYF | TGTGCCAGCACCAAAAACGCTGGAAACACCATATATTTT | TRBV7-9 | many | . | TRBJ1-3
CASSSGTFSGANVLTF | TGTGCCAGCAGTTCCGGGACTTTCTCCGGGGCCAACGTCCTGACTTTC | TRBV12-3/TRBV12-4 | few | . | TRBJ2-6
CASSLHRSSYEQYF | TGTGCCAGCAGCTTACACAGGAGCTCCTACGAGCAGTACTTC | TRBV7-2 | few | . | TRBJ2-7
CASSLGSVAGTGNEQFF | TGCGCCAGCAGCTTGGGGAGCGTAGCGGGCACCGGGAATGAGCAGTTCTTC | TRBV5-1 | . | TRBD2 | TRBJ2-1
CASRGGTGNYEQYF | TGTGCCAGCAGGGGCGGGACAGGGAACTACGAGCAGTACTTC | TRBV12-3/TRBV12-4 | . | TRBD1 | TRBJ2-7
CASRGTGGSYEQYF | TGTGCCAGCAGAGGGACAGGGGGCTCCTACGAGCAGTACTTC | TRBV6-1 | many | TRBD1 | TRBJ2-7
CASSEDPSNGELFF | TGCGCCAGCAGCGAGGACCCTTCGAACGGGGAGCTGTTTTTT | TRBV5-1 | many | . | TRBJ2-2
CATPRGQPQHF | TGTGCCACCCCGCGCGGTCAGCCCCAGCATTTT | TRBV12-3/TRBV12-4 | many | . | TRBJ1-5
CASSAVYNEQFF | TGTGCCAGCAGCGCCGTCTACAATGAGCAGTTCTTC | TRBV9 | . | . | TRBJ2-1
CAWSVPGSYEQYF | TGTGCCTGGAGTGTCCCCGGATCCTACGAGCAGTACTTC | TRBV30 | . | . | TRBJ2-7
CSARDSRDRGYNEQFF | TGCAGTGCTAGAGATAGCCGGGACAGGGGCTACAATGAGCAGTTCTTC | TRBV20-1 | many | TRBD1 | TRBJ2-1
CASSSTSYQETQYF | TGTGCCAGCAGTTCCACGTCATATCAAGAGACCCAGTACTTC | TRBV6-5 | few | . | TRBJ2-5
CAVRDPLGSGYTF | TGTGCCGTTCGGGACCCCTTGGGGTCAGGCTACACCTTC | TRBV6-1 | few | . | TRBJ1-2
CASSQLTGNAYNEQFF | TGTGCCAGCAGCCAACTGACAGGGAATGCCTACAATGAGCAGTTCTTC | TRBV14 | . | TRBD1 | TRBJ2-1
CASSQWAQPYEQYF | TGTGCCAGCAGCCAATGGGCGCAGCCCTACGAGCAGTACTTC | TRBV3-1 | few | . | TRBJ2-7
CATRGDTYEQYF | TGTGCCACGAGGGGGGATACCTACGAGCAGTACTTC | TRBV12-3/TRBV12-4 | many | . | TRBJ2-7
CSTGPLGGELFF | TGTTCCACGGGCCCCCTAGGTGGGGAGCTGTTTTTT | TRBV12-3/TRBV12-4 | . | . | TRBJ2-2